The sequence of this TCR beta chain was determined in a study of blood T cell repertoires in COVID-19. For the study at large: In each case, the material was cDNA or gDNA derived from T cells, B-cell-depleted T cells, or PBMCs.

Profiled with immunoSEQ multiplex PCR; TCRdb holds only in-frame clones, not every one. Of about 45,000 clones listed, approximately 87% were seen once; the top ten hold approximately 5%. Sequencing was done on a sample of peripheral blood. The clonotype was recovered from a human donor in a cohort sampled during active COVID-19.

Here the CDR3 reads CASSVAQGGETQYF. The CDR3 coding sequence is TGTGCCAGCAGCGTAGCGCAGGGAGGAGAGACCCAGTACTTC. V and J are TRBV9 and TRBJ2-5; D may be TRBD2 (6 bases). In germline, CDR1 is SGDLS, CDR2 YYNGEE. V lost 0 bases, J lost 4 bases, and 10 bases lay in between. CDR3 length: 14 amino acids. Supplemented by reference TRBV9 and TRBJ2-5, the full variable domain reads DSGVTQTPKHLITATGQRVTLRCSPRSGDLSVYWYQQSLDQGLQFLIQYYNGEERAKGNILERFSAQQFPDLHSELNLSSLELGDSALYFCASSVAQGGETQYFGPGTRLLVL.